This T cell receptor (beta chain) was observed in a study of cytomegalovirus exposure and HLA in healthy donors. V was clipped by 0 bases and J by 6 bases, with 11 bases between them. Looked up from germline, CDR1 is SGHRS and CDR2 is YFSETQ. This CDR3 comprises 14 residues. Repertoires were generated with immunoSEQ multiplex PCR, while TCRdb's copy carries only in-frame clones and drops some. Of approximately 260,000 clones in the sample, approximately 83% are singletons; the top ten hold roughly 1.2%. This clonotype originated in a woman under 40 in good health and CMV-seropositive. Sample: PBMCs. The chain joins TRBV5-1 to TRBJ2-3; D is perhaps TRBD1 (6 bases). CDR3 region: CASSLAVRGDTQYF. The CDR3 DNA follows: TGCGCCAGCAGCTTGGCGGTAAGGGGGGATACGCAGTATTTT.